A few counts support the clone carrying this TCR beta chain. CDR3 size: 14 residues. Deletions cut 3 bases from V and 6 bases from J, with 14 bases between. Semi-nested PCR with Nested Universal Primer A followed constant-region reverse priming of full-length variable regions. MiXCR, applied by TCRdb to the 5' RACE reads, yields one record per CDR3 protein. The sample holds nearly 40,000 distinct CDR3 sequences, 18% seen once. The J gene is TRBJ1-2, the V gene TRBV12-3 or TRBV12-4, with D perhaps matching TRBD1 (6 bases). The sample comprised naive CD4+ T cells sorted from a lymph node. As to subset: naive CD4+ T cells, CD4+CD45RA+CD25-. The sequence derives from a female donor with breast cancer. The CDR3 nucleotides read TGTGCCAGCAGTTTCCCCCCGGGGGCGCATGGCTACACCTTC. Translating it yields CASSFPPGAHGYTF.